What follows are 17 T cell receptor beta chains derived from one specimen sequenced in a study of blood T cell repertoires in COVID-19. Measured with immunoSEQ multiplex PCR; TCRdb has only the in-frame clones, and not every one. Of over 100,000 clones detected, over 80% appear once; the ten largest clones hold around 1.1%. Sequencing input: peripheral blood. These TCRs come from a human donor in a cohort sampled during active COVID-19.

V usage is TRBV2 and J usage is TRBJ1-3, with a tentative D call TRBD1 (5 bases). CDR1 is SNHLY and CDR2 is FYNNEI in the germline V gene. The CDR3 is 10 amino acids. The V end was cut by 7 bases, the J end by 7 bases, with 5 bases between. The CDR3 bases are TGTGCCAGCACAGGGAACACCATATATTTT. It translates to CASTGNTIYF.

The V gene is TRBV7-9, the J gene TRBJ2-3; no clear D gene. Germline V gives CDR1 SEHNR, CDR2 FQNEAQ (reference sequence). The CDR3 length is 14 residues. Between the trimmed V and J ends, which lost 5 bases and 4 bases, there was a span of 13 bases. Here the CDR3 DNA reads TGTGCCAGCAGCCGCGCAATTGCGGCAGATACGCAGTATTTT. Translated: CASSRAIAADTQYF.

V gene TRBV7-9 combines with J gene TRBJ1-1; TRBD1 is a possible D gene (6 bases). The CDR3 spans 15 residues. V was cut by 5 bases and J by 8 bases, with 21 bases left in between. Germline V gene sequence: CDR1 SEHNR, CDR2 FQNEAQ (reference sequence). The CDR3 region has the DNA TGTGCCAGCAGCCTTAGACAGGCCAGCAGTAAGGAAGCTTTCTTT. Translating it yields CASSLRQASSKEAFF.

V usage is TRBV2 and J usage is TRBJ2-7, with TRBD2 matching over 16 bases. The ends lost 8 bases at V and 7 bases at J; junction bases unmatched: 5. The CDR3 is 14 residues long. Germline CDR1 SNHLY, CDR2 FYNNEI. Written as DNA, the CDR3 is TGTGCCAGCCGGGGACTAGCGGGGGGGTATGAGCAGTACTTC. It codes for CASRGLAGGYEQYF.

The V and J genes are TRBV7-2 and TRBJ2-2; 11 nucleotides agree with TRBD1. Looked up from germline, CDR1 is SGHTA and CDR2 is FQGNSA. This CDR3 has 18 residues. Unmatched junction bases numbered 11, after V lost 4 bases and J lost 4 bases. CDR3 sequence (DNA): TGTGCCAGCAGCTCCCGAGGACAGGGGGCGGGAGGCACCGGGGAGCTGTTTTTT. Translated: CASSSRGQGAGGTGELFF.

The chain carries TRBV7-9 and TRBJ1-4, with unresolved D. This CDR3 has 16 residues. V shed 5 bases and J shed 0 bases, with 13 bases lying between them. The germline V gene encodes CDR1 SEHNR and CDR2 FQNEAQ (reference sequence). This CDR3 reads CASSAGLFPTNEKLFF. CDR3 coding DNA: TGTGCCAGCAGCGCCGGACTCTTTCCAACTAATGAAAAACTGTTTTTT.

V and J are TRBV7-9 and TRBJ2-1; tentative D call: TRBD2 (6 bases). Trimming removed 6 bases at V and 8 bases at J, with 20 bases between. The CDR3 has 15 amino acids. CDR1 SEHNR and CDR2 FQNEAQ come from the germline V gene (reference sequence). This CDR3 reads CASSSAAAGPDEQFF. CDR3 sequence (DNA): TGTGCCAGCAGTTCCGCGGCGGCGGGGCCCGATGAGCAGTTCTTC.

As for this clone: The junction shows a germline mismatch at one end, possibly a read error. The V gene is TRBV18, the J gene TRBJ2-7; TRBD1 might be the D (5 bases). CDR3 length: 13 amino acids. Looked up from germline, CDR1 is KGHSH and CDR2 is LQKENI. In nucleotides, the CDR3 is TGTGCCACCTCATCAAGGGGTATAGGGGAGCAGTACTTC. Its protein product is CATSSRGIGEQYF.

The chain is built from TRBV11-3 and TRBJ2-1; the match to TRBD2 covers 10 bases. V was pared by 5 bases and J by 4 bases, with 8 bases of the junction left unmatched. This CDR3 has 16 amino acids. Germline V gene sequence: CDR1 SGHNT, CDR2 YENEEA. The CDR3 reads CASSPTSGRPYNEQFF. The CDR3, as DNA: TGTGCCAGCAGCCCGACTAGCGGGCGACCTTACAATGAGCAGTTCTTC.

The CDR3 DNA sequence: TGTGCCAGTAGTTCCCCCGGGACTACTCACGGGAGTGCCCAGTACTTC. It yields the protein CASSSPGTTHGSAQYF. The chain is built from TRBV19 and TRBJ2-5; 7 bases map to TRBD2. V shed 5 bases, J shed 9 bases, and the junction held 18 bases outside the gene matches. Germline assignment: CDR1 LNHDA and CDR2 SQIVND (reference sequence). This CDR3 has 16 amino acids.

The genes are TRBV4-2 and TRBJ2-7; a weak D match, TRBD2 (5 bases). Trimming cost V 0 bases and J 2 bases, with 20 bases left between them. The germline CDR1 and CDR2 sequences are LGHNA and YNFKEQ. The CDR3 has 18 residues. The CDR3 sequence: CASSQELPSWTSTYEQYF. Written as DNA, the CDR3 is TGTGCCAGCAGCCAAGAGCTCCCCTCGTGGACTTCTACCTACGAGCAGTACTTC.

V and J are TRBV12-5 and TRBJ2-5; 8 bases map to TRBD1. V was pared by 3 bases and J by 5 bases, with 8 bases of the junction left unmatched. CDR1 is LGHNT and CDR2 is FRNRAP in the germline V gene. The CDR3 spans 15 residues. The CDR3 loop reads CASGFTKTGAETQYF. Written as DNA, the CDR3 is TGTGCTAGTGGTTTCACAAAGACAGGGGCGGAGACCCAGTACTTC.

This chain joins TRBV4-1 and TRBJ1-3, with TRBD1 matching 7 bases. V lost 4 bases and J lost 3; bases outside the gene matches: 6. CDR1 is MGHRA, CDR2 YSYEKL, per germline. This CDR3 spans 15 amino acids. CDR3 DNA sequence: TGCGCCAGCAGCCGTTCCGGGACAGATGGAAACACCATATATTTT. Its translation: CASSRSGTDGNTIYF.

The chain joins TRBV2 to TRBJ2-1; D unclear. V lost 8 bases and J lost 9, with 8 bases in between. The length of the CDR3 is 10 residues. CDR1 SNHLY and CDR2 FYNNEI come from the germline V gene. In nucleotides, the CDR3 is TGTGCCAGCCTTCTAACTGAGCAGTTCTTC. This sequence encodes CASLLTEQFF. Looking up the rest from reference TRBV2 and TRBJ2-1 gives the full variable domain: EPEVTQTPSHQVTQMGQEVILRCVPISNHLYFYWYRQILGQKVEFLVSFYNNEISEKSEIFDDQFSVERPDGSNFTLKIRSTKLEDSAMYFCASLLTEQFFGPGTRLTVL.

The gene calls are TRBV7-3 and TRBJ2-1, with 8 bases aligning to TRBD2. V lost 5 bases and J lost 2; bases outside the gene matches: 5. The CDR3 has 15 amino acids. The germline V gene encodes CDR1 SGHTA and CDR2 FQGTGA. CDR3 DNA: TGTGCCAGCAGCGAACCGGGGGGGCCCTACAATGAGCAGTTCTTC. Its translation is CASSEPGGPYNEQFF.

The gene calls are TRBV7-9 and TRBJ2-3, with D perhaps TRBD2 (5 bases). The length of the CDR3 is 14 residues. V shed 5 bases and J shed 6 bases, with 15 bases lying between them. Germline CDR1 and CDR2: SEHNR and FQNEAQ (reference sequence). CDR3 in DNA: TGTGCCAGCAGCGATGTAGCTGGCGGGGATACGCAGTATTTT. Its translation is CASSDVAGGDTQYF.

This clone was observed a single time. This chain joins TRBV11-2 and TRBJ1-2, with D unclear. The CDR3 has 13 amino acids. V was trimmed by 3 bases and J by 4 bases, leaving 9 bases between them. Germline assignment: CDR1 SGHAT and CDR2 FQNNGV. In nucleotides, the CDR3 is TGTGCCAGCAGCTTGGTTCGGGGCTATGGCTACACCTTC. This sequence encodes CASSLVRGYGYTF. The full variable domain, its missing parts supplied by reference TRBV11-2 and TRBJ1-2, is EAGVAQSPRYKIIEKRQSVAFWCNPISGHATLYWYQQILGQGPKLLIQFQNNGVVDDSQLPKDRFSAERLKGVDSTLKIQPAKLEDSAVYLCASSLVRGYGYTFGSGTRLTVV.